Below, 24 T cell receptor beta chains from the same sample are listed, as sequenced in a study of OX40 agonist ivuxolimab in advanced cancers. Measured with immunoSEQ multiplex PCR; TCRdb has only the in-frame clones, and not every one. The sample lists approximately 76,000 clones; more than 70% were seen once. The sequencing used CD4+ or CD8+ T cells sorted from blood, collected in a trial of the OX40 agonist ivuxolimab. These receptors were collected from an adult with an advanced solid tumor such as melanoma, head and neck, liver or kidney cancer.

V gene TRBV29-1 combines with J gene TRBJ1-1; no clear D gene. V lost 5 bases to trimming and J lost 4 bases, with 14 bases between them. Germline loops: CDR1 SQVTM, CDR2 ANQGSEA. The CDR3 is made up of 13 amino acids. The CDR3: CSVIRTWGTEAFF. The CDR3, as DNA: TGCAGCGTTATACGGACCTGGGGCACTGAAGCTTTCTTT. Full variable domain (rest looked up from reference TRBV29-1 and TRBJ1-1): SAVISQKPSRDICQRGTSLTIQCQVDSQVTMMFWYRQQPGQSLTLIATANQGSEATYESGFVIDKFPISRPNLTFSTLTVSNMSPEDSSIYLCSVIRTWGTEAFFGQGTRLTVV.

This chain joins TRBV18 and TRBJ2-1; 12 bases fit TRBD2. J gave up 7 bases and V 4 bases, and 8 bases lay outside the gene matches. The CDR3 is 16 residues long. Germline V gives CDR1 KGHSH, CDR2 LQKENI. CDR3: CASSRLAGEEGNEQFF. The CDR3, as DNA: TGTGCCAGCTCACGACTAGCGGGAGAGGAAGGGAATGAGCAGTTCTTC.

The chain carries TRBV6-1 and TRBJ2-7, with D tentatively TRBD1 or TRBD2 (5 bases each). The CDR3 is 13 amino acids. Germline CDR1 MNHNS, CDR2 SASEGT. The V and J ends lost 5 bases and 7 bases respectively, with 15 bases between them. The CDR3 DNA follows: TGTGCCAGCAGTCGGAGGACCGCAGGGGAGCAGTACTTC. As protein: CASSRRTAGEQYF.

CDR3 sequence reads: CASSLGPQGASEKLFF. CDR3 bases: TGTGCCAGCAGCTTAGGCCCCCAGGGGGCTAGTGAAAAACTGTTTTTT. The J gene is TRBJ1-4, the V gene TRBV7-6, with 8 positions matching TRBD1. Germline V gene lookup returns CDR1 SGHVS and CDR2 FNYEAQ. CDR3 size: 16 residues. The V and J ends lost 1 base and 7 bases, in that order; junction bases with no gene match: 8.

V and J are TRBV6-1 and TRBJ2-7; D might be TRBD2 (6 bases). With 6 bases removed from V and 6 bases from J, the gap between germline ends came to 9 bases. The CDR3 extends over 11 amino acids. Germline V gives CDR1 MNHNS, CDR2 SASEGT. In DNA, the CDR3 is TGTGCCAGCAGACTAGCAGGCGAGCAGTACTTC. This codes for CASRLAGEQYF.

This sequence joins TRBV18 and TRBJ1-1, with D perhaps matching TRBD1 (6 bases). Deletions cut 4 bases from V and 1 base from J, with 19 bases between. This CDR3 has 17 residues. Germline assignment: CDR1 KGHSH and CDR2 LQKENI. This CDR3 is CASSRDAPGQKNTEAFF. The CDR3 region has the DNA TGTGCCAGCTCACGAGACGCGCCGGGACAAAAGAACACTGAAGCTTTCTTT.

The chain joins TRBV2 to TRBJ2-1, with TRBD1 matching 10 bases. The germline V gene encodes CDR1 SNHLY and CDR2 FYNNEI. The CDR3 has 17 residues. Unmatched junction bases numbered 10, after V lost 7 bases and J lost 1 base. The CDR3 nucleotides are TGTGCCAGCACCCCCCTGGGGGGACAGGGGTCCTACAATGAGCAGTTCTTC. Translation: CASTPLGGQGSYNEQFF.

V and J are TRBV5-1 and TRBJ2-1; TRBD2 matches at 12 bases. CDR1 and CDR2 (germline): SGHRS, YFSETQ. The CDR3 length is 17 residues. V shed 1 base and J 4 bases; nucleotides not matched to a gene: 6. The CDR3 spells CASSLTPTSGSYNEQFF. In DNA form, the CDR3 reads TGCGCCAGCAGCTTGACCCCGACTAGCGGGAGTTACAATGAGCAGTTCTTC.

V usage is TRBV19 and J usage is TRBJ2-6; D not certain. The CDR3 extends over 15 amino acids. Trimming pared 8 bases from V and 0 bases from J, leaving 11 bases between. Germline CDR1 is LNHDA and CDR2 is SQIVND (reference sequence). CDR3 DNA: TGTGCCAGTCGGCGTTCCGCCTCTGGGGCCAACGTCCTGACTTTC. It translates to CASRRSASGANVLTF.

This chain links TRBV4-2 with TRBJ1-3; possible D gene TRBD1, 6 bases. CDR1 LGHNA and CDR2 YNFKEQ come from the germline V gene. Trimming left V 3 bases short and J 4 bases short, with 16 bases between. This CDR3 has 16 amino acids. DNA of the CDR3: TGTGCCAGCAGCCAGATGGGGGGCACCCAAGGAAACACCATATATTTT. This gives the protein CASSQMGGTQGNTIYF.

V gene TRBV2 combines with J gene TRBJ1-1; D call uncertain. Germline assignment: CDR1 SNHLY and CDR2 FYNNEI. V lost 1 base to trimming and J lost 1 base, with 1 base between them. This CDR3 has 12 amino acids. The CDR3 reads CASSEENTEAFF. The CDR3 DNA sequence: TGTGCCAGCAGTGAAGAGAACACTGAAGCTTTCTTT. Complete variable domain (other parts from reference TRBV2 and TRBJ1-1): EPEVTQTPSHQVTQMGQEVILRCVPISNHLYFYWYRQILGQKVEFLVSFYNNEISEKSEIFDDQFSVERPDGSNFTLKIRSTKLEDSAMYFCASSEENTEAFFGQGTRLTVV.

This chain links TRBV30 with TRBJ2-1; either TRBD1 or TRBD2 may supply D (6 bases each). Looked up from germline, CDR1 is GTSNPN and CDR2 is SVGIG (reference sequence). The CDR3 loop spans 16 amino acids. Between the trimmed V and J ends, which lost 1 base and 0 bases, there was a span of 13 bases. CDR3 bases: TGTGCCTGGAGTGGAAAGGCGGGACACTCCTACAATGAGCAGTTCTTC. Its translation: CAWSGKAGHSYNEQFF. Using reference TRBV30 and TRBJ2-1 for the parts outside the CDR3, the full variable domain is SQTIHQWPATLVQPVGSPLSLECTVEGTSNPNLYWYRQAAGRGLQLLFYSVGIGQISSEVPQNLSASRPQDRQFILSSKKLLLSDSGFYLCAWSGKAGHSYNEQFFGPGTRLTVL.

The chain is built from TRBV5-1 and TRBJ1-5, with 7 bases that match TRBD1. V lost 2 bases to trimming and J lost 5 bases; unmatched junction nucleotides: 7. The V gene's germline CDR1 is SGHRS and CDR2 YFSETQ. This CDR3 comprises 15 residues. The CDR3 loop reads CASSLTTGEDQPQHF. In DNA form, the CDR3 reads TGCGCCAGCAGCTTAACCACAGGGGAGGATCAGCCCCAGCATTTT.

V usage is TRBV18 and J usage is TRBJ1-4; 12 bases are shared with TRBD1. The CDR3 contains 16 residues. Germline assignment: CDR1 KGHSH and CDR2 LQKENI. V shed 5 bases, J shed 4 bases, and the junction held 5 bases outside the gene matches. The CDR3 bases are TGTGCCAGCTCAGGGACAGGGGGCTCCCTTAATGAAAAACTGTTTTTT. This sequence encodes CASSGTGGSLNEKLFF.

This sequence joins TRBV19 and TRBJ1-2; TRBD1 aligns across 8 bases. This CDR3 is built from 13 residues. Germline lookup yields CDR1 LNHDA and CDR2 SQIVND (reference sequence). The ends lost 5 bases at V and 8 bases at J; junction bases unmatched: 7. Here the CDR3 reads CASSGDRGRGYTF. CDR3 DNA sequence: TGTGCCAGTAGTGGTGACAGGGGACGGGGCTACACCTTC. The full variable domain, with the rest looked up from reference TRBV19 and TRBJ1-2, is DGGITQSPKYLFRKEGQNVTLSCEQNLNHDAMYWYRQDPGQGLRLIYYSQIVNDFQKGDIAEGYSVSREKKESFPLTVTSAQKNPTAFYLCASSGDRGRGYTFGSGTRLTVV.

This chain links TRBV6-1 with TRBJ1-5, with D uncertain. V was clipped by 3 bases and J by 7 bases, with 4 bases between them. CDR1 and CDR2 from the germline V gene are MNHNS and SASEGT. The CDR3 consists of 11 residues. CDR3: CASSDWQPQHF. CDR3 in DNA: TGTGCCAGCAGTGATTGGCAGCCCCAGCATTTT.

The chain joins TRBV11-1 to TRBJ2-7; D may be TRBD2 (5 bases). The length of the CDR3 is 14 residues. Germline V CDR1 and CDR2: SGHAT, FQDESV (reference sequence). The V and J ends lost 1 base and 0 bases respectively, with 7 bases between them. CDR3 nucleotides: TGTGCCAGCAGCTTAGGAGGGAGCTCCTACGAGCAGTACTTC. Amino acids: CASSLGGSSYEQYF.

The CDR3 bases are TGTGCCTGGACCGCAGTGAGCTCCTACGAGCAGTACTTC. Its translation is CAWTAVSSYEQYF. This chain joins TRBV30 and TRBJ2-7; D is unclear. The germline V gene encodes CDR1 GTSNPN and CDR2 SVGIG (reference sequence). Trimming pared 4 bases from V and 0 bases from J, leaving 10 bases between. This CDR3 is built from 13 residues. Supplemented by reference TRBV30 and TRBJ2-7, the full variable domain reads SQTIHQWPATLVQPVGSPLSLECTVEGTSNPNLYWYRQAAGRGLQLLFYSVGIGQISSEVPQNLSASRPQDRQFILSSKKLLLSDSGFYLCAWTAVSSYEQYFGPGTRLTVT.

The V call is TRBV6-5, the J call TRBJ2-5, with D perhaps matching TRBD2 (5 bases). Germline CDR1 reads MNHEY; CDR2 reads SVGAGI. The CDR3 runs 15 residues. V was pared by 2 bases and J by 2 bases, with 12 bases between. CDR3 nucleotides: TGTGCCAGCAGTTACGGAGGCAGAGTACAAGAGACCCAGTACTTC. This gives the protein CASSYGGRVQETQYF.

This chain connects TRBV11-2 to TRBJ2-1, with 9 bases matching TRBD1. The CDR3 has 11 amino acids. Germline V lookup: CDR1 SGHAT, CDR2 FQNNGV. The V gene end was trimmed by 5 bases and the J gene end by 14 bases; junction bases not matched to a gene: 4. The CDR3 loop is CASSRTGVKFF. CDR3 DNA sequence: TGTGCCAGCAGCCGGACAGGGGTGAAGTTCTTC. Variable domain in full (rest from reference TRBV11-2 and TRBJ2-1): EAGVAQSPRYKIIEKRQSVAFWCNPISGHATLYWYQQILGQGPKLLIQFQNNGVVDDSQLPKDRFSAERLKGVDSTLKIQPAKLEDSAVYLCASSRTGVKFFGPGTRLTVL.

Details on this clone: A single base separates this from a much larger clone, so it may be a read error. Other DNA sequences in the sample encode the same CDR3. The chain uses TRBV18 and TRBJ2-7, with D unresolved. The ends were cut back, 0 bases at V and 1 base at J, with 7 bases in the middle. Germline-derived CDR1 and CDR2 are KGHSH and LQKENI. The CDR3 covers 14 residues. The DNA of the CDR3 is TGTGCCAGCTCACCACCGGAAAGTTCCTACGAGCAGTACTTC. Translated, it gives CASSPPESSYEQYF.

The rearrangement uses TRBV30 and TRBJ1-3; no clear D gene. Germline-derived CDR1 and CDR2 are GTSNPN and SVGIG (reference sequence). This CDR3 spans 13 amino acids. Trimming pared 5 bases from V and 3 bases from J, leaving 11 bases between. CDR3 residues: CAWSRGVGNTIYF. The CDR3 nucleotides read TGTGCCTGGTCCCGCGGGGTTGGAAACACCATATATTTT.

Here the CDR3 reads CASSESLAGGQETQYF. In nucleotides, the CDR3 is TGCGCCAGCAGTGAGTCACTAGCGGGAGGACAAGAGACCCAGTACTTC. This sequence joins TRBV10-1 and TRBJ2-5; 12 bases agree with TRBD2. The CDR3 has 16 amino acids. With V trimmed by 0 bases and J by 2 bases, 1 base remained unmatched. Germline lookup yields CDR1 WNHNN and CDR2 SYGVQD (reference sequence).

The CDR3 coding sequence is TGTGCCAGCAGTTACTCAAGCTTAGCGGACACAGATACGCAGTATTTT. Its protein product is CASSYSSLADTDTQYF. V usage is TRBV6-5 and J usage is TRBJ2-3; possibly TRBD2 for D (6 bases). Germline CDR1 reads MNHEY; CDR2 reads SVGAGI. V was pared by 0 bases and J by 2 bases, with 12 bases between. This CDR3 spans 16 amino acids.